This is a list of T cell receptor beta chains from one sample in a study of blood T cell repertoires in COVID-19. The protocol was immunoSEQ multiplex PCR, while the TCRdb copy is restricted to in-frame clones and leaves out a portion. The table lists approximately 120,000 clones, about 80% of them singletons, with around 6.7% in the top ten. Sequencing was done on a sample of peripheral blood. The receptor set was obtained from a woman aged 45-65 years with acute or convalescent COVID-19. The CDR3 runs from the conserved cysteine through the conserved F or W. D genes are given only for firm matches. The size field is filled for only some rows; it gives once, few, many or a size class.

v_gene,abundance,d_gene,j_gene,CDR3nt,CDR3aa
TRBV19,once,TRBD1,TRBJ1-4,TGTGCCAGTAGTATCCTAAACAGGGGGCCTAATGAAAAACTGTTTTTT,CASSILNRGPNEKLFF
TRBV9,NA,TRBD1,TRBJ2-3,TGTGCCAGCAGCGTAGTAGGGGGCCCCCGCACAGATACGCAGTATTTT,CASSVVGGPRTDTQYF
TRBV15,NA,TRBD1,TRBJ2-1,TGTGCCACCAGCGTCGACAGGGGGCGAGGCAATGAGCAGTTCTTC,CATSVDRGRGNEQFF
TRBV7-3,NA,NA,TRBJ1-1,TGTGCCAGCAGTCCGACGGGGGGGACGAACACTGAAGCTTTCTTT,CASSPTGGTNTEAFF
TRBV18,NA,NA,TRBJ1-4,TGTGCCAGCTCACTTCTCCCTACAGGGAGCACTAATGAAAAACTGTTTTTT,CASSLLPTGSTNEKLFF
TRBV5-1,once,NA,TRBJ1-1,TGCGCCAGCAGCTCCCGAGGTGTCCCAGTCTCGAACACTGAAGCTTTCTTT,CASSSRGVPVSNTEAFF
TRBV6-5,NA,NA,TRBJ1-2,TGTGCCAGCAGTCCCACCGGGTTCAACTATGGCTACACCTTC,CASSPTGFNYGYTF
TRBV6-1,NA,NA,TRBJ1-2,TGTGCCAGCAGTGAAGGCGCGACGGGTGCATATGGCTACACCTTC,CASSEGATGAYGYTF
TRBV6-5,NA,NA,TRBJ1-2,TGTGCCAGCAGTTACTCGAACAGGGACTATGGCTACACCTTC,CASSYSNRDYGYTF
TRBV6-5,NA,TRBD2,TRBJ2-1,TGTGCCAGCAGTTCCACGCGCGGGGGGCCGAATGAGCAGTTCTTC,CASSSTRGGPNEQFF
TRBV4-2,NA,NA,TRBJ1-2,TGTGCCAGCAGCCAAGCAATGGGACCCTCTGGGACTTATGGCTACACCTTC,CASSQAMGPSGTYGYTF
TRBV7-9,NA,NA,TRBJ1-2,TGTGCCAGCATCGAAGAGGGACTAAACTATGGCTACACCTTC,CASIEEGLNYGYTF
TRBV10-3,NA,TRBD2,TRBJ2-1,TGTGCCATCAGTGAGCCGACTAGCTATGAGCAGTTCTTC,CAISEPTSYEQFF
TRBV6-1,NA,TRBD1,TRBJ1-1,TGTGCCAGCAGTGACGGGCAGGGGGCCACTGAAGCTTTCTTT,CASSDGQGATEAFF
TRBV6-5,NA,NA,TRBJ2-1,TGTGCCAGCACCTTTCACAGGAGGGGCTACAATGAGCAGTTCTTC,CASTFHRRGYNEQFF
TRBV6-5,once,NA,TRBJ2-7,TGTGCCAGCAGTCTATCCAGGGAGGTGCAGTACTTC,CASSLSREVQYF
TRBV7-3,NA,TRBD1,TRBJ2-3,TGTGCCAGCAGCCCCCAACAGGGGATTACAGATACGCAGTATTTT,CASSPQQGITDTQYF
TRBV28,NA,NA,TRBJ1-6,TGTGCCAGCTCAGGAAATTCACCCCTCCACTTT,CASSGNSPLHF
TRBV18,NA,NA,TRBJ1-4,TGTGCCAGCTCACCACCAGGGCGGCCAGGGTGGATTGAAAAACTGTTTTTT,CASSPPGRPGWIEKLFF
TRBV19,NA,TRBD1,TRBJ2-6,TGTGCCAGTAGTATAGGTGGGGGGACAGGCTCTGGGGCCAACGTCCTGACTTTC,CASSIGGGTGSGANVLTF
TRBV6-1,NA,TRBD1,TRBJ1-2,TGTGCCAGCAGTGACCCCGGGACAGGGGCCTTTAACTATGGCTACACCTTC,CASSDPGTGAFNYGYTF
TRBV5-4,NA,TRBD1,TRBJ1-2,TGTGCCAGCAGCACAAAGGGGGCCGATGGCTACACCTTC,CASSTKGADGYTF
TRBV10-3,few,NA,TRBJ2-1,TGTGCCACCGGGCGAGGTACTCGCGGGCAGAGCTCCTACAATGAGCAGTTCTTC,CATGRGTRGQSSYNEQFF
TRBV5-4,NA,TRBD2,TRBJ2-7,TGTGCCAGCAGCTTGCTAGACCGATCGGGGGGGCCGGGGTACGAGCAGTACTTC,CASSLLDRSGGPGYEQYF
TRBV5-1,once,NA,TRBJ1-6,TGCGCCAGCAGTTCAGGGGATGGGCACTCACCCCTCCACTTT,CASSSGDGHSPLHF
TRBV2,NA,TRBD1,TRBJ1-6,TGTGCCAGCAGGGGACAGGGCTACTATAATTCACCCCTCCACTTT,CASRGQGYYNSPLHF
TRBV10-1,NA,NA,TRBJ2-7,TGCGCCAGCAGTGAGGGAGGGGACTTCTACGAGCAGTACTTC,CASSEGGDFYEQYF
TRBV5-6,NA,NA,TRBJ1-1,TGTGCCAGCAGCCGACTTTCAGGGTTCGTGAACACTGAAGCTTTCTTT,CASSRLSGFVNTEAFF
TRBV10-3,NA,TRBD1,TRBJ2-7,TGTGCCATCAGTGAGGACAGGGGGGCCACCTACGAGCAGTACTTC,CAISEDRGATYEQYF
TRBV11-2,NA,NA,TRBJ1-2,TGTGCCAGCAGCTGGAGCGGGGTTCCTTTGTATGGCTACACCTTC,CASSWSGVPLYGYTF
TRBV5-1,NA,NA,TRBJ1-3,TGCGCCAGCAGCCAGGGCTCCAGGGGAGCCGGAAACACCATATATTTT,CASSQGSRGAGNTIYF
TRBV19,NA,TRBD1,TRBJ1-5,TGTGCCAGTAGTTTTCCGATAGGACAGGGATGGGAGCCCCAGCATTTT,CASSFPIGQGWEPQHF
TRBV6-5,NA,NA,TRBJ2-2,TGTGCCAGCAGTTACCAGACAGGCGCGAACACCGGGGAGCTGTTTTTT,CASSYQTGANTGELFF
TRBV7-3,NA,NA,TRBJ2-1,TGTGCCAGCAGCTTAAGGTCTAGGGGGTCCTACAATGAGCAGTTCTTC,CASSLRSRGSYNEQFF
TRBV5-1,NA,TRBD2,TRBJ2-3,TGCGCCAGCAGACGGGGGGACCTCACAGATACGCAGTATTTT,CASRRGDLTDTQYF
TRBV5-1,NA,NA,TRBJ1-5,TGCGCCAGCAGCCAAGACTGGAATCAGCCCCAGCATTTT,CASSQDWNQPQHF
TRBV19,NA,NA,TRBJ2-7,TGTGCCAGTAGTATAGATCACGGGAACCCTTACGAGCAGTACTTC,CASSIDHGNPYEQYF
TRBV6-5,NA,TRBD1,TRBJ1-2,TGTGCCAGCACTTACGGGACAGGGGCGGGCTACACCTTC,CASTYGTGAGYTF
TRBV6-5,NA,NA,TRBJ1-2,TGTGCCAGCAGTTACTCGAGCGCGGGCACCTATGGCTACACCTTC,CASSYSSAGTYGYTF
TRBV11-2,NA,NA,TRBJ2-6,TGTGCCAGCAGCTCTTTTGAGGTCCTGACTTTC,CASSSFEVLTF
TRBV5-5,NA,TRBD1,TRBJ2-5,TGTGCCAGCAGCTTGGAAGGGACAGGGGGCCGGGAGACCCAGTACTTC,CASSLEGTGGRETQYF
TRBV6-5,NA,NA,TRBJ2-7,TGTGCCAGCAGTTTAACAGGGTACTACGAGCAGTACTTC,CASSLTGYYEQYF
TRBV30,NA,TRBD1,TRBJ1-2,TGTGCCTGGAGTGTGGCAGGGGGCTTAGGCTATGGCTACACCTTC,CAWSVAGGLGYGYTF
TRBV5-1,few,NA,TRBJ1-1,TGCGCCAGCAGCTCCCTCCTCCGGGACACTGAAGCTTTCTTT,CASSSLLRDTEAFF